The 10 T cell receptor beta chains listed next were all sequenced from one sample in a study of radiation and T cells in renal cell carcinoma. The time point was: blood 4 weeks post-SBRT, at nephrectomy. The treatment: 15 Gy SBRT to primary tumor, nephrectomy 4 weeks later. The repertoire was sequenced with immunoSEQ multiplex PCR; TCRdb's copy has only in-frame clones and lacks some. The sample contains about 40,000 clones, around four fifths of which appear only once. The material sequenced was blood, taken from a patient whose treatment included radiotherapy and nephrectomy. These receptors came from a woman aged 65 to 85 with renal cell carcinoma.

The chain recombines TRBV25-1 with TRBJ2-3; 12 nucleotides match TRBD2. The germline gives CDR1 MGHDK, CDR2 SYGVNS. This CDR3 is built from 15 residues. V was pared by 3 bases and J by 4 bases, with 2 bases of the junction left unmatched. As DNA, the CDR3 is TGTGCCAGCAGTGAGGCTAGCGGGGGGGCAGATACGCAGTATTTT. Translation: CASSEASGGADTQYF.

The rearrangement uses TRBV5-4 and TRBJ1-3; the D gene is possibly TRBD1 (5 bases). Germline CDR1 and CDR2: SGHNT and YYREEE (reference sequence). This CDR3 spans 16 amino acids. The V end was cut by 0 bases, the J end by 1 base, with 11 bases between. DNA for the CDR3: TGTGCCAGCAGCTTGGGAGGGGACGTGTCTGGAAACACCATATATTTT. Its protein is CASSLGGDVSGNTIYF.

This clone was found a few times. The J gene is TRBJ1-1, the V gene TRBV4-2; D call uncertain. The CDR3 is 13 residues long. Germline lookup yields CDR1 LGHNA and CDR2 YNFKEQ. Trimming pared 1 base from V and 5 bases from J, leaving 8 bases between. CDR3 loop: CASSQGRVTEAFF. Written as DNA, the CDR3 is TGTGCCAGCAGCCAAGGAAGGGTAACTGAAGCTTTCTTT.

The chain is built from TRBV7-2 and TRBJ2-3, with 7 positions matching TRBD1. The V and J ends lost 4 bases and 6 bases, in that order; junction bases with no gene match: 10. Germline V gives CDR1 SGHTA, CDR2 FQGNSA. The CDR3 contains 15 residues. The CDR3 nucleotides read TGTGCCAGCAGCTCAGGGGGACCCTCCCGGGATACGCAGTATTTT. Amino acids: CASSSGGPSRDTQYF.

This chain links TRBV6-5 with TRBJ2-7; the match to TRBD2 covers 7 bases. Germline V CDR1 and CDR2: MNHEY, SVGAGI. The CDR3 spans 14 residues. V shed 3 bases and J 2 bases; nucleotides not matched to a gene: 4. The CDR3 DNA reads TGTGCCAGCAGTTATCGAGCGGGGCCCTACGAGCAGTACTTC. This translates into CASSYRAGPYEQYF.

A few counts support this clone. The chain uses TRBV6-5 and TRBJ2-1; D possibly corresponds to TRBD2 (6 bases). The CDR3 is 12 residues long. V shed 4 bases and J shed 8 bases, with 9 bases lying between them. Germline loops: CDR1 MNHEY, CDR2 SVGAGI. CDR3: CASSFRGDEQFF. The CDR3 DNA reads TGTGCCAGCAGTTTCCGCGGGGATGAGCAGTTCTTC.

This rearrangement joins TRBV2 to TRBJ2-7, with D perhaps matching TRBD2 (6 bases). CDR3 length: 13 amino acids. V gave up 6 bases and J gave up 3 bases, with 12 bases separating them. In germline, CDR1 is SNHLY, CDR2 FYNNEI. CDR3 protein: CASRGGIGYEQYF. The DNA for the CDR3 is TGTGCCAGCAGGGGCGGGATAGGCTACGAGCAGTACTTC.

The chain combines TRBV5-6 with TRBJ2-2; tentatively, D is TRBD1 (5 bases). Looked up from germline, CDR1 is SGHDT and CDR2 is YYEEEE. The CDR3 spans 15 residues. Trimming removed 0 bases from V and 5 bases from J, with 11 bases in between. DNA for the CDR3: TGTGCCAGCAGCTTGGTGGCAGGGTGGACCGGGGAGCTGTTTTTT. Translating it yields CASSLVAGWTGELFF.

The chain has TRBV5-1 and TRBJ1-2; perhaps TRBD1 as D (5 bases). Germline assignment: CDR1 SGHRS and CDR2 YFSETQ. There are 14 residues in the CDR3. Trimming removed 0 bases from V and 2 bases from J, with 8 bases in between. CDR3 bases: TGCGCCAGCAGCTTGGCAGGGTTGAACTATGGCTACACCTTC. Translation: CASSLAGLNYGYTF.

Note on this clone: The sample has other DNA sequences that encode this CDR3 too. This chain links TRBV5-1 with TRBJ1-3; 7 bases are shared with TRBD1. CDR3 length equals 15 residues. Germline V CDR1 and CDR2: SGHRS, YFSETQ. The trim removed 0 bases at V and 3 bases at J, leaving 3 bases unmatched. The CDR3 DNA reads TGCGCCAGCAGCTTGGGGACAGGCGGTGGAAACACCATATATTTT. Protein product: CASSLGTGGGNTIYF.